This note documents a single T cell receptor (beta chain) sequence. Using immunoSEQ multiplex PCR, the repertoire was profiled, and TCRdb retains in-frame clones only, with some absent. Counted here are 150,000 to 200,000 clones, 80% to 95% occurring once; the ten biggest clones make up 4.1%. These data come from a study of control samples from healthy donors and cancer patients. The V end lost 7 bases, the J end lost 0 bases, and 19 bases lay between the germline ends. The CDR3 totals 17 residues. Germline V gene sequence: CDR1 LNHNV, CDR2 YYDKDF (reference sequence). The chain joins TRBV15 to TRBJ1-5, with D hard to call. This TCR was sampled from a woman aged 60-75 years in good health. The sequenced sample consisted of blood. CDR3 sequence (DNA): TGTGCCACCACGTCAGGTCCCCTCCGTTATAGCAATCAGCCCCAGCATTTT. Its translation: CATTSGPLRYSNQPQHF.